This T cell receptor (beta chain) stems from a study of regulatory T cells in long-lasting Graves disease. Broader study findings: Compared with new cases, persistent Graves' patients showed reduced TCR diversity.

Time point reported: newly diagnosed GD, antithyroid drugs for less than 3 months. The authors made the TCR library using RNA they extracted from PBMCs. This clonotype was counted many times. As yet, its antigen is unknown. Losses at the gene ends were 0 bases for V and 0 bases for J; bases not matched to a gene: 6. The CDR3 is made up of 17 amino acids. The V gene's germline CDR1 is LGHNA and CDR2 YSLEER. Arm-PCR with iRepertoire HTBI primers amplified the CDR3 regions for these TCR beta libraries. TCRdb fed the multiplex PCR reads into MiXCR, producing one record per CDR3 protein. The table has about 240,000 distinct CDR3 sequences, 20% seen once.

The sample in question was peripheral blood mononuclear cells (PBMCs), obtained at new diagnosis, from a patient treated with antithyroid drugs. The TCR sequence derives from a female donor with Graves disease. The chain combines TRBV4-3 with TRBJ2-3, with 7 bases aligning to TRBD2. The CDR3, as DNA: TGCGCCAGCAGCCAAGATCCAACTAGCGCTAGCACAGATACGCAGTATTTT. Translated: CASSQDPTSASTDTQYF.